This TCR beta chain was sequenced during a study of OX40 agonist ivuxolimab in advanced cancers. About the study: Patients' therapy was ivuxolimab, an antibody that acts as an agonist of OX40 (CD134). Overall study results and limits: The study found among the lowest clonal expansion in partial responders at 0.1-3.0 mg/kg.

With respect to this clone: Its antigen is not identified. The sample holds other DNA sequences that translate to the same CDR3.

Sequenced by immunoSEQ multiplex PCR; TCRdb stores in-frame clones only, minus some. The sample carries approximately 58,000 clones, about 88% recorded once. Sequencing was performed on CD4+ or CD8+ T cells sorted from blood, taken in a trial of the OX40 agonist ivuxolimab. The TCR was taken from an adult with an advanced solid tumor such as melanoma, head and neck, liver or kidney cancer.

The CDR3, as DNA: TGTGCCAGCAGCTTAGGGGACAGATCCTACGAGCAGTACTTC. It yields the protein CASSLGDRSYEQYF. V and J are TRBV11-2 and TRBJ2-7; 7 nucleotides match TRBD1. CDR1 is SGHAT, CDR2 FQNNGV, per germline. V gave up 1 base and J gave up 1 base; unmatched junction bases: 1. The CDR3 has 14 residues.